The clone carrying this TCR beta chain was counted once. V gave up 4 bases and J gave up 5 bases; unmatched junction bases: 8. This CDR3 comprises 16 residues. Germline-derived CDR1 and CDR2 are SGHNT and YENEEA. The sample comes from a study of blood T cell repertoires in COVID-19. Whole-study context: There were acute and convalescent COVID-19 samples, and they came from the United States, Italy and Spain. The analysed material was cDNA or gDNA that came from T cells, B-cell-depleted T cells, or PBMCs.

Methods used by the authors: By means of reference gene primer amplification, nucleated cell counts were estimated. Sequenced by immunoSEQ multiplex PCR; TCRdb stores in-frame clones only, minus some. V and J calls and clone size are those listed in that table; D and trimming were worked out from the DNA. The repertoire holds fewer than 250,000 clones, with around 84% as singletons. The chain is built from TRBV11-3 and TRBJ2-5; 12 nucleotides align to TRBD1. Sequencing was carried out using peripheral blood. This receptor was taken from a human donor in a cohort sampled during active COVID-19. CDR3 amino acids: CASSSGTGGEGETQYF. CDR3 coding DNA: TGTGCCAGCAGCTCCGGGACAGGGGGCGAAGGGGAGACCCAGTACTTC. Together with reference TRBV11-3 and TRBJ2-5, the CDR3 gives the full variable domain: EAGVVQSPRYKIIEKKQPVAFWCNPISGHNTLYWYLQNLGQGPELLIRYENEEAVDDSQLPKDRFSAERLKGVDSTLKIQPAELGDSAVYLCASSSGTGGEGETQYFGPGTRLLVL.